The rows below give T cell receptor beta chains drawn from one sample of a study. TCRdb used MiXCR to reprocess the 5' RACE reads, holding one entry per CDR3 protein. The repertoire holds 50,000 to 80,000 distinct CDR3 sequences, approximately 23% seen once, with approximately 3% in the top ten. The sequenced sample consisted of memory CD4+ T cells sorted from a lymph node. Source of these receptors: a female donor with breast cancer. Each CDR3 is given with its conserved first and last residue. Each record gives: J gene, V gene, CDR3 length, D gene, clone size, CDR3 DNA, CDR3 protein. The D gene is left open where the match is weak. Clone size is not always given. Where it is, it says once, few, many or a class for expanded clones.

>TRBJ1-1|TRBV5-1|15|-|many
TGCGCCAGCAGCCCAGACCCGGGGAGTGTCACTGAAGCTTTCTTT
CASSPDPGSVTEAFF
>TRBJ2-2|TRBV5-1|17|TRBD2|-
TGCGCCAGCAGCTTGAGGTCAGGGACTAGCGGCACCGGGGAGCTGTTTTTT
CASSLRSGTSGTGELFF
>TRBJ1-1|TRBV6-2/TRBV6-3|14|TRBD1|many
TGTGCCAGCAGTCTCGACAGGGCAAACACTGAAGCTTTCTTT
CASSLDRANTEAFF
>TRBJ1-2|TRBV3-1|13|-|few
TGTGCCAGCAGCCATTTATCGGGTGCTGGCTACACCTTC
CASSHLSGAGYTF
>TRBJ2-2|TRBV20-1|15|-|-
TGCAGTGCTAGAGCGCTACCCTACCCACCCGGGGAGCTGTTTTTC
CSARALPYPPGELFF
>TRBJ1-1|TRBV5-1|15|-|many
TGCGCCAGCAGCTCCCAAAGGGACGGAAACACTGAAGCTTTCTTT
CASSSQRDGNTEAFF
>TRBJ1-1|TRBV9|16|TRBD1|many
TGTGCCAGCAGCGTTTGGACAGGGGGGCCGAACACTGAAGCTTTCTTT
CASSVWTGGPNTEAFF
>TRBJ1-3|TRBV10-3|14|TRBD1|-
TGTGCCATCGCTGACAGGGGCTCTGGAAACACCATATATTTT
CAIADRGSGNTIYF
>TRBJ1-4|TRBV7-2|14|-|-
TGTGCCAGCAGCTTAGGTTGGGGTAATGAAAAACTGTTTTTT
CASSLGWGNEKLFF
>TRBJ2-1|TRBV7-9|14|-|few
TGTGCCAGCAGCTTAACTCAGGGCTACAATGAGCAGTTCTTC
CASSLTQGYNEQFF
>TRBJ2-1|TRBV15|14|-|-
TGTGCCACCAGCAGAGGCGGGGACTCCAATGAGCAGTTCTTC
CATSRGGDSNEQFF
>TRBJ2-1|TRBV7-6|12|-|-
TGTGCCAGCAGCTCGGGGGACAATGAGCAGTTCTTC
CASSSGDNEQFF
>TRBJ2-4|TRBV7-2|15|-|few
TGTGCCAGCAGCCCGGGCCGGGACTCCAAAAACATTCAGTACTTC
CASSPGRDSKNIQYF
>TRBJ1-2|TRBV20-1|13|-|-
TGCAGTGCTGACCCGGGTCTCACCTATGGCTACACCTTC
CSADPGLTYGYTF
>TRBJ1-1|TRBV4-1|16|-|-
TGCGCCAGCAGCCAAAACGCGAACGGACAGAACACTGAAGCTTTCTTT
CASSQNANGQNTEAFF
>TRBJ1-1|TRBV20-1|16|-|-
TGCAGTGCTAGATCCGCCCTGGGAGAAATGAACACTGAAGCTTTCTTT
CSARSALGEMNTEAFF
>TRBJ2-3|TRBV29-1|14|-|-
TGCAGCGTTGAATGGGGGGCTGGGACAGATACGCAGTATTTT
CSVEWGAGTDTQYF
>TRBJ2-7|TRBV12-3/TRBV12-4|12|-|-
TGTGCCAGCAGCAGACGGACCGACGAGCAGTACTTC
CASSRRTDEQYF
>TRBJ2-5|TRBV5-1|12|-|few
TGCGCCAGCAGCTACTATCAAGAGACCCAGTACTTC
CASSYYQETQYF
>TRBJ1-2|TRBV28|12|-|-
TGTGCCAGCAGTGTGGACCTGTATGGCTACACCTTC
CASSVDLYGYTF
>TRBJ1-1|TRBV24-1|13|-|-
TGTGCCACCAGTCAAGGGGGAAGAACTGAAGCTTTCTTT
CATSQGGRTEAFF
>TRBJ2-3|TRBV7-2|12|-|few
TGTGCCAGCAGCTACGCGGCAGATACGCAGTATTTT
CASSYAADTQYF
>TRBJ2-1|TRBV7-2|15|TRBD2|few
TGTGCCAGCAGCTCCCGCCGGGGGGGAGACAATGAGCAGTTCTTC
CASSSRRGGDNEQFF
>TRBJ2-5|TRBV4-2|13|-|few
TGTGCCAGCAGCCAAGACAGCAGAGAGACCCAGTACTTC
CASSQDSRETQYF
>TRBJ2-4|TRBV5-1|15|TRBD2|once
TGCGCCAGCAGCCAGGGACTAGCGGGAGCTGACATTCAGAACTTC
CASSQGLAGADIQNF
>TRBJ2-7|TRBV5-5|15|TRBD1|-
TGTGCCAGCAGCTTGGGGGGACAGAATATCTACGAGCAGTACTTC
CASSLGGQNIYEQYF
>TRBJ2-2|TRBV7-3|15|-|many
TGTGCCAGCAGCGATACAGGTCATAACACCGGGGAGCTGTTTTTT
CASSDTGHNTGELFF
>TRBJ2-2|TRBV7-6|15|TRBD1|-
TGTGCCAGCAGCCCGGGGACAGGGGTAACCGGGGAGCTGTTTTTT
CASSPGTGVTGELFF
>TRBJ2-3|TRBV20-1|15|-|-
TGCAGTGCTAGAGATTCACATTCTAGCACAGATACGCAGTATTTT
CSARDSHSSTDTQYF
>TRBJ2-5|TRBV7-9|15|TRBD1|-
TGTGCCAGCAGCTTAGGAACAGGGGCTGGGGAGACCCAGTACTTC
CASSLGTGAGETQYF
>TRBJ1-1|TRBV5-1|13|-|few
TGCGCCAGCAGCTTGGATTCGGGGATTGAAGCTTTCTTT
CASSLDSGIEAFF
>TRBJ1-1|TRBV3-1|14|-|-
TGTGCCAGCAGCCAACTCGTACGGAACACTGAAGCTTTCTTT
CASSQLVRNTEAFF
>TRBJ1-2|TRBV5-1|13|-|few
TGCGCCAGCAGCTTGGACGGTCGGAATGGCTACACCTTC
CASSLDGRNGYTF
>TRBJ1-2|TRBV7-6|14|TRBD1|-
TGTGCCAGCAGCCCCGAGGGGACAGAATCTGGCTACACCTTC
CASSPEGTESGYTF
>TRBJ2-2|TRBV7-8|14|TRBD1|-
TGTGCCAGCAGCCCCGGACAGGCGACCGGGGAGCTGTTTTTT
CASSPGQATGELFF
>TRBJ2-7|TRBV9|14|TRBD1|many
TGTGCCAGCAGCCCTTTGACAGGGGCCTACGAGCAGTACTTC
CASSPLTGAYEQYF
>TRBJ2-1|TRBV27|11|-|few
TGTGCCAGCAGTTTCCCGGGTGAGCAGTTCTTC
CASSFPGEQFF